This TCR beta chain was obtained from a study of beta chain features in type 1 diabetes. The study's findings and limits: It was among patients, rather than healthy donors, that naive, central memory and Treg TCRB repertoires appeared more similar. All four CD4+ subsets from Type 1 diabetes patients carried moderately but significantly shorter TCRB CDR3s. Unsettled here was the matter of whether HLA type influences TCRB rearrangement. Possible PCR preference for shorter templates applied equally to patients and controls.

TCRB transcripts that were expressed got sequenced, as all of the isolated RNA had been reverse transcribed. Measured with immunoSEQ multiplex PCR; TCRdb has only the in-frame clones, and not every one. The sample gives some 14,000 clones, approximately 68% of which show up once; about 0.6% is in the top ten. In this sample, this clone turned up a few times. As yet, its antigen is unknown. This TCR derives from a young woman with type 1 diabetes. The specimen sequenced was stem cell memory CD4+ T cells from blood.

CDR3 coding DNA: TGTGCCAGTATCCGAGGGACTAGCGCCGGGGAGCTGTTTTTT. Protein: CASIRGTSAGELFF. The rearrangement joins TRBV19 to TRBJ2-2; TRBD2 agrees at 10 bases. The CDR3 totals 14 residues. Germline CDR1 is LNHDA and CDR2 is SQIVND (reference sequence). V dropped 7 bases and J dropped 6; count of bases not matched to a gene: 5.